This passage covers 24 T cell receptor beta chains from one sample sequenced in a study of TIL therapy for anti-PD-1-resistant metastatic lung cancer. Time point of the sample: pre-treatment sample, taken before nivolumab and TIL therapy. Pleural nodules or supraclavicular lymph nodes made up most of the excised metastases sampled. Sequencing used immunoSEQ v3. The assay was immunoSEQ multiplex PCR, and TCRdb's table has in-frame clones only and misses some. The sample includes several thousand clones, 76% of them seen just once. The source was tumor tissue, collected at baseline. The receptors come from a person aged 25-79 years with non-small cell lung cancer.

This chain connects TRBV27 to TRBJ2-5; D unresolved. The CDR3 consists of 12 residues. Germline CDR1 reads MNHEY; CDR2 reads SMNVEV (reference sequence). The V end was cut by 6 bases, the J end by 1 base, with 6 bases between. As DNA, the CDR3 is TGTGCCAGCAGGGCCGTCCAAGAGACCCAGTACTTC. Translated: CASRAVQETQYF.

V gene TRBV27 combines with J gene TRBJ1-1, with 8 bases lining up with TRBD1. V shed 6 bases, J shed 0 bases, and the junction held 9 bases outside the gene matches. This CDR3 has 16 amino acids. Germline CDR1 is MNHEY and CDR2 is SMNVEV (reference sequence). CDR3 region: CASSESGGGVNTEAFF. The CDR3, as DNA: TGTGCCAGCAGCGAATCAGGGGGCGGAGTGAACACTGAAGCTTTCTTT.

V gene TRBV4-3 combines with J gene TRBJ2-7; D is possibly TRBD1 or TRBD2 (5 bases each). This CDR3 contains 14 residues. With 0 bases removed from V and 7 bases from J, the gap between germline ends came to 13 bases. Germline CDR1 is LGHNA and CDR2 is YSLEER. CDR3 coding DNA: TGCGCCAGCAGCCAAGATAGGGCAGGGAGAGAGCAGTACTTC. The encoded protein is CASSQDRAGREQYF.

V usage is TRBV9 and J usage is TRBJ1-4; D is possibly TRBD1 (5 bases). V was cut by 0 bases and J by 8 bases, with 14 bases left in between. CDR1 is SGDLS and CDR2 is YYNGEE in the germline V gene. This CDR3 has 15 amino acids. The CDR3 coding sequence is TGTGCCAGCAGCGTAGGGGCGGGGGTCTACGAAAAACTGTTTTTT. This encodes CASSVGAGVYEKLFF.

The CDR3 is CASSWGADEQFF. CDR3 coding DNA: TGTGCCAGTAGCTGGGGGGCCGATGAGCAGTTCTTC. The chain employs TRBV19 and TRBJ2-1; D may be TRBD1 or TRBD2 (6 bases each). CDR1 is LNHDA, CDR2 SQIVND, per germline (reference sequence). The CDR3 covers 12 residues. Trimming cost V 6 bases and J 8 bases, with 11 bases left between them.

This chain uses TRBV27 with TRBJ1-5; 8 bases are shared with TRBD1. The V segment lost 3 bases and the J segment 1 base; nucleotides outside the gene matches: 8. CDR3 length: 17 amino acids. In germline, CDR1 is MNHEY, CDR2 SMNVEV (reference sequence). DNA for the CDR3: TGTGCCAGCAGTTTTCTTCCGACAGGGGAGAGCAATCAGCCCCAGCATTTT. The encoded protein is CASSFLPTGESNQPQHF.

This chain joins TRBV28 and TRBJ1-5; D gene ambiguous. Germline V gene data show CDR1 as MDHEN and CDR2 as SYDVKM. V lost 6 bases and J lost 4, with 4 bases in between. CDR3 length: 11 residues. The CDR3 DNA is TGTGCCAGCAGCCCTAATCAGCCCCAGCATTTT. Its protein is CASSPNQPQHF. Full variable domain (outside the CDR3, taken from reference TRBV28 and TRBJ1-5): DVKVTQSSRYLVKRTGEKVFLECVQDMDHENMFWYRQDPGLGLRLIYFSYDVKMKEKGDIPEGYSVSREKKERFSLILESASTNQTSMYLCASSPNQPQHFGDGTRLSIL.

This sequence joins TRBV30 and TRBJ2-7; 8 positions match TRBD2. This CDR3 region has 14 residues. V trimming: 3 bases; J trimming: 6 bases; junction bases outside the gene matches: 10. Looked up from germline, CDR1 is GTSNPN and CDR2 is SVGIG (reference sequence). CDR3 nucleotides: TGTGCCTGGAGCCCCGGGACTAGTATAGCCGAGCAGTACTTC. Translation: CAWSPGTSIAEQYF.

This chain links TRBV5-1 with TRBJ2-2, with TRBD1 identical over 8 bases. CDR1 and CDR2 from the germline V gene are SGHRS and YFSETQ. The CDR3 runs 18 residues. J was trimmed by 4 bases and V by 1 base; bases with no gene match: 12. The CDR3, as DNA: TGCGCCAGCAGCTTGTGGGCGGACAGGGTGCTTGGCACCGGGGAGCTGTTTTTT. It encodes CASSLWADRVLGTGELFF.

The V and J genes are TRBV11-3 and TRBJ1-4; 8 bases are shared with TRBD1. Trimming cost V 1 base and J 5 bases; bases outside gene matches: 6. This CDR3 is built from 16 residues. Germline V gene data show CDR1 as SGHNT and CDR2 as YENEEA. This chain's CDR3 is CASSLGTGIGNEKLFF. In nucleotides, the CDR3 is TGTGCCAGCAGCTTAGGGACAGGGATTGGGAATGAAAAACTGTTTTTT. Supplemented by reference TRBV11-3 and TRBJ1-4, the full variable domain reads EAGVVQSPRYKIIEKKQPVAFWCNPISGHNTLYWYLQNLGQGPELLIRYENEEAVDDSQLPKDRFSAERLKGVDSTLKIQPAELGDSAVYLCASSLGTGIGNEKLFFGSGTQLSVL.

The chain couples TRBV28 to TRBJ1-6; no reliable D call. Trimming took 3 bases from V and 11 from J, leaving 17 bases between them. Germline V gene sequence: CDR1 MDHEN, CDR2 SYDVKM. The length of the CDR3 is 15 residues. In nucleotides, the CDR3 is TGTGCCAGCAGTTTCGGGCCGCCTAGGACGGCACCCCTCCACTTT. Translation: CASSFGPPRTAPLHF.

CDR3 nucleotide sequence: TGTGCCAGCAGTTTAACAGCGAGTTACTATAATTCACCCCTCCACTTT. It specifies CASSLTASYYNSPLHF. The rearrangement joins TRBV6-5 to TRBJ1-6; the D is unclear. CDR3 size: 16 residues. Between the trimmed V and J ends, which lost 4 bases and 3 bases, there was a span of 13 bases. Germline CDR1 and CDR2: MNHEY and SVGAGI.

The chain uses TRBV28 and TRBJ1-5, with TRBD1 as a possible D gene (6 bases). Germline CDR1 reads MDHEN; CDR2 reads SYDVKM. The CDR3 consists of 17 residues. Between the trimmed V and J ends, which lost 4 bases and 1 base, there was a span of 17 bases. The CDR3 is CASSSWSRGRSNQPQHF. CDR3 sequence (DNA): TGTGCCAGCAGTTCCTGGAGTCGGGGGCGAAGCAATCAGCCCCAGCATTTT.

The J gene is TRBJ1-1, the V gene TRBV10-1; no clear D gene. The CDR3 sequence is 13 residues long. CDR1 is WNHNN, CDR2 SYGVQD, per germline (reference sequence). Trimming stripped 2 bases from V and 4 bases from J, with 8 bases between. CDR3 protein: CASSENAGTEAFF. The CDR3 DNA sequence: TGCGCCAGCAGTGAGAATGCAGGCACTGAAGCTTTCTTT.

The CDR3 loop is CAIRGQGTYEQYF. CDR3 nucleotide sequence: TGTGCCATCAGGGGACAGGGAACCTACGAGCAGTACTTC. The chain joins TRBV6-5 to TRBJ2-7; TRBD1 matches 9 bases. CDR3 length: 13 residues. Germline V lookup: CDR1 MNHEY, CDR2 SVGAGI. V gave up 10 bases and J gave up 2 bases; unmatched junction bases: 6.

V and J are TRBV6-6 and TRBJ1-1; 7 positions match TRBD1. Germline V gene data show CDR1 as MNHNY and CDR2 as SVGAGI (reference sequence). This CDR3 region has 13 residues. The ends lost 2 bases at V and 6 bases at J; junction bases unmatched: 3. The CDR3 DNA follows: TGTGCCAGCAGTTACAGGGACAGTCCTGAAGCTTTCTTT. Its protein is CASSYRDSPEAFF.

V is TRBV5-1 and J is TRBJ2-5; D gene uncertain. The CDR3 is 14 residues long. V was cut by 0 bases and J by 2 bases, with 8 bases left in between. Looked up from germline, CDR1 is SGHRS and CDR2 is YFSETQ. The CDR3 DNA reads as TGCGCCAGCAGCTTGGGTACGTTACAAGAGACCCAGTACTTC. Amino acid sequence: CASSLGTLQETQYF. The full variable domain, in which reference TRBV5-1 and TRBJ2-5 provide the parts outside the CDR3, is KAGVTQTPRYLIKTRGQQVTLSCSPISGHRSVSWYQQTPGQGLQFLFEYFSETQRNKGNFPGRFSGRQFSNSRSEMNVSTLELGDSALYLCASSLGTLQETQYFGPGTRLLVL.

CDR3 amino acids: CASSPRTAIGEKLFF. The CDR3 nucleotides read TGTGCCAGCAGCCCAAGGACAGCGATAGGTGAAAAACTGTTTTTT. V gene TRBV28 combines with J gene TRBJ1-4; TRBD1 is a possible D gene (6 bases). This CDR3 comprises 15 residues. V lost 6 bases and J lost 7, with 18 bases in between. Germline V CDR1 and CDR2: MDHEN, SYDVKM.

The chain carries TRBV19 and TRBJ1-1; perhaps TRBD1 as D (5 bases). The CDR3 consists of 16 residues. Per germline, CDR1 LNHDA and CDR2 SQIVND (reference sequence). Trimming stripped 4 bases from V and 0 bases from J, with 15 bases between. CDR3 in DNA: TGTGCCAGTAGTAGACCGGGCCTGGGGGTGAACACTGAAGCTTTCTTT. Protein sequence: CASSRPGLGVNTEAFF.

The V call is TRBV10-3, the J call TRBJ1-3; 9 bases agree with TRBD1. The CDR3 is made up of 14 amino acids. Germline V gene data show CDR1 as ENHRY and CDR2 as SYGVKD. V lost 6 bases, J lost 3 bases, and 3 bases stayed unmatched. The CDR3 protein is CAIRRDRDGNTIYF. In DNA, the CDR3 is TGTGCCATCAGAAGGGACAGGGATGGAAACACCATATATTTT.

The chain recombines TRBV7-9 with TRBJ2-7; perhaps TRBD2 as D (5 bases). The CDR3 runs to 15 residues. CDR1 and CDR2 from the germline V gene are SEHNR and FQNEAQ (reference sequence). V lost 1 base, J lost 6 bases, and 16 bases lay in between. DNA of the CDR3: TGTGCCAGCAGCTTAGAGTACGGACTCTCTGGCGAGCAGTACTTC. It translates to CASSLEYGLSGEQYF.

The CDR3 sequence: CASSLGYGWRYGYTF. The CDR3 DNA sequence: TGTGCCAGCAGCTTGGGGTATGGGTGGAGGTATGGCTACACCTTC. The chain couples TRBV5-8 to TRBJ1-2; no clear D gene. The germline V gene encodes CDR1 SGHTS and CDR2 YDEGEE. CDR3 length equals 15 residues. Trimming pared 0 bases from V and 5 bases from J, leaving 14 bases between.

This chain links TRBV28 with TRBJ2-7; 9 positions match TRBD1. The V gene end was trimmed by 5 bases and the J gene end by 2 bases; junction bases not matched to a gene: 4. The V gene's germline CDR1 is MDHEN and CDR2 SYDVKM. This CDR3 has 14 amino acids. The CDR3 DNA reads TGTGCCAGCAGTCCCCGGGACAGGGCCTACGAGCAGTACTTC. This gives the protein CASSPRDRAYEQYF.

This chain uses TRBV9 with TRBJ2-7; 10 nucleotides align to TRBD1. J gave up 6 bases and V 4 bases, and 10 bases lay outside the gene matches. This CDR3 is built from 15 residues. The V gene's germline CDR1 is SGDLS and CDR2 YYNGEE. The CDR3 nucleotides are TGTGCCAGCAGCCCTAGGGGGACAGGGGCGGGCGAGCAGTACTTC. Protein: CASSPRGTGAGEQYF.